The rows below give T cell receptor beta chains drawn from one sample of a study of ipilimumab plus nivolumab after autologous stem cell transplantation. The table came from immunoSEQ multiplex PCR; TCRdb's copy has only in-frame clones and leaves some out. The sample records 77,000 or so clones, 83% being singletons. Sequenced here: PBMCs, sampled in a trial of ipilimumab plus nivolumab as post-transplant consolidation. These receptors all stem from a male donor with diffuse large B-cell lymphoma. The CDR3 runs from the conserved cysteine through the conserved F or W. The D gene is left open where the match is weak. Where a row states a size, it is once, few, many or the class of an expanded clone; other rows omit it.

TRBV7-2	NA	TRBJ2-7	TRBD2	TGTGCCAGCAGCTTAGCGGGGACTAGCGGGGACGAGCAGTACTTC	CASSLAGTSGDEQYF
TRBV29-1	NA	TRBJ2-7	TRBD1	TGCAGCGCCACGAAGGGACAGGGGGCCTACGAGCAGTACTTC	CSATKGQGAYEQYF
TRBV7-8	NA	TRBJ2-5	TRBD2	TGTGCCAGCAGCTTAGCAGGAGCTGTCGGGGGACTAGCGGGAACTACTCAAGAGACCCAGTACTTC	CASSLAGAVGGLAGTTQETQYF
TRBV2	NA	TRBJ2-7	NA	TGTGCCAGCAGTGAGCTTACCTACGAGCAGTACTTC	CASSELTYEQYF
TRBV2	NA	TRBJ1-3	NA	TGTGCCAGCAGTGAATATCAACTGACCTCTGGAAACACCATATATTTT	CASSEYQLTSGNTIYF
TRBV6-1	NA	TRBJ1-5	NA	TGTGCCAGCATAGGTCTTGGGGGGCTGATACAGCCCCAGCATTTT	CASIGLGGLIQPQHF
TRBV18	many	TRBJ2-1	NA	TGTGCCAGCTCACAAGGCAGGGACAATGAGCAGTTCTTC	CASSQGRDNEQFF
TRBV15	NA	TRBJ2-3	NA	TGTGCCACCAGCAGAGGATCGAGCGCGGCAGATACGCAGTATTTT	CATSRGSSAADTQYF
TRBV28	NA	TRBJ2-1	NA	TGTGCCAGCAGTTCCCCGATGAATGAGCAGTTCTTC	CASSSPMNEQFF
TRBV19	NA	TRBJ2-3	TRBD2	TGTGCCAGTACCCGACTAGCGGCTAGCACAGATACGCAGTATTTT	CASTRLAASTDTQYF
TRBV6-6	NA	TRBJ2-3	TRBD2	TGTGCCAGCAGTTACTCTCTAGCGGGGAGCACAGATACGCAGTATTTT	CASSYSLAGSTDTQYF
TRBV4-2	NA	TRBJ2-3	NA	TGTGCCAGCAGCGGGGGCGGAACTAGCACAGATACGCAGTATTTT	CASSGGGTSTDTQYF
TRBV19	NA	TRBJ2-3	NA	TGTGCCAGTAGTTCACAGGGAATGGATACGCAGTATTTT	CASSSQGMDTQYF
TRBV11-2	NA	TRBJ2-4	NA	TGTGCCAGCAGCTTAGACAGGACCAAAAACATTCAGTACTTC	CASSLDRTKNIQYF
TRBV4-2	NA	TRBJ1-2	NA	TGTGCCAGCAGCCAAGTGTGGAGACAGAGGCAGGACTATGGCTACACCTTC	CASSQVWRQRQDYGYTF
TRBV18	once	TRBJ1-1	NA	TGTGCCAGCTCACTGGGACGGGGGAACACTGAAGCTTTCTTT	CASSLGRGNTEAFF
TRBV2	NA	TRBJ2-5	NA	TGTGCCAGCAGTGAAGGACTACGTATGAGGCAAGAGACCCAGTACTTC	CASSEGLRMRQETQYF
TRBV10-3	NA	TRBJ2-7	NA	TGTGCCATCAGTGGGGCCTACGAGCAGTACTTC	CAISGAYEQYF
TRBV5-6	NA	TRBJ2-3	TRBD1	TGTGCCAGCAGCTTGTCCCGAACAGGGGGCTTGGGCACAGATACGCAGTATTTT	CASSLSRTGGLGTDTQYF
TRBV7-9	NA	TRBJ2-4	NA	TGTGCCAGCAGCCCAACCAAAAACATTCAGTACTTC	CASSPTKNIQYF
TRBV7-9	NA	TRBJ1-1	NA	TGTGCCAGCAGCTCGTATGTGGGGGTAGGAACTGAAGCTTTCTTT	CASSSYVGVGTEAFF